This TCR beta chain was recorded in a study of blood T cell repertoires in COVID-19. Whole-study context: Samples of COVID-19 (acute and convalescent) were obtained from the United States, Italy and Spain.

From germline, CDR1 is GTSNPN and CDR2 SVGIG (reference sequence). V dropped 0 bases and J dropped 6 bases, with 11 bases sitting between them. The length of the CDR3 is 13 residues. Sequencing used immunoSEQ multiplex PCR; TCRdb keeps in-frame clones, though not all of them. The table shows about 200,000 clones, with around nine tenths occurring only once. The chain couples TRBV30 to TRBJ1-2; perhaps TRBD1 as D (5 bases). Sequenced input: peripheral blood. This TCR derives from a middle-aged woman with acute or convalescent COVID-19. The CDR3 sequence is CAWSVREGNGYTF. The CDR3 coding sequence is TGTGCCTGGAGTGTCAGGGAGGGCAATGGCTACACCTTC.